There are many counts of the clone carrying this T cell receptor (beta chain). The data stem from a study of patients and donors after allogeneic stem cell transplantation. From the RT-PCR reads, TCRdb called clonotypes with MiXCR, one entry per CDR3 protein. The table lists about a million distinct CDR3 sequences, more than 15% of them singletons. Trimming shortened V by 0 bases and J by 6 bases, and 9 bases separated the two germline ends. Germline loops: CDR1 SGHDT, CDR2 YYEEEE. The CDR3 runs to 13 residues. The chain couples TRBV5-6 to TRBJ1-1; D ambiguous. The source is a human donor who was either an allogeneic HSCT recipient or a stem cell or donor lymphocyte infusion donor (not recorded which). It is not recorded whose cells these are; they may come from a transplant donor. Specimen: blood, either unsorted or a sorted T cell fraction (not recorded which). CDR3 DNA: TGTGCCAGCAGCTTGGCCGAGTCAGCTGAAGCTTTCTTT. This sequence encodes CASSLAESAEAFF.